Each of the 17 T cell receptor beta chains below was sequenced from the same sample in a study of CD8+ T cells in alopecia areata. After isolation, RNA underwent reverse transcription to generate cDNA as the sequencing template. Clones were sequenced by immunoSEQ multiplex PCR, and TCRdb holds only the in-frame ones, with some missing. The table lists about 130,000 clones, approximately 49% of them singletons. Sequencing used CD8+ T cells sorted from blood, obtained at week 0. These receptors were collected from a human donor with alopecia areata.

The chain recombines TRBV7-9 with TRBJ2-7; 7 bases agree with TRBD2. The length of the CDR3 is 12 residues. CDR1 is SEHNR, CDR2 FQNEAQ, per germline (reference sequence). V was pared by 3 bases and J by 5 bases, with 1 base of the junction left unmatched. CDR3 bases: TGTGCCAGCAGCTTCCTAGCGGACGAGCAGTACTTC. Protein: CASSFLADEQYF.

CDR3 nucleotides: TGTGCCAGCAGCTCGGATAGTCTAGAGACCCAGTACTTC. This sequence encodes CASSSDSLETQYF. The chain is built from TRBV7-9 and TRBJ2-5; D uncertain. CDR3 length: 13 residues. Germline assignment: CDR1 SEHNR and CDR2 FQNEAQ (reference sequence). Deletions cut 4 bases from V and 4 bases from J, with 10 bases between. Full variable domain (missing parts from reference TRBV7-9 and TRBJ2-5): DTGVSQNPRHKITKRGQNVTFRCDPISEHNRLYWYRQTLGQGPEFLTYFQNEAQLEKSRLLSDRFSAERPKGSFSTLEIQRTEQGDSAMYLCASSSDSLETQYFGPGTRLLVL.

The chain recombines TRBV5-1 with TRBJ2-2; maybe TRBD1 (6 bases). With 1 base removed from V and 0 bases from J, the gap between germline ends came to 10 bases. There are 16 residues in the CDR3. Germline CDR1 and CDR2: SGHRS and YFSETQ. The CDR3: CASSLFEGANTGELFF. CDR3 sequence (DNA): TGCGCCAGCAGCTTGTTTGAGGGGGCGAACACCGGGGAGCTGTTTTTT.

This chain connects TRBV7-8 to TRBJ2-5, with TRBD2 as a possible D gene (6 bases). The CDR3 runs to 15 residues. V was clipped by 9 bases and J by 2 bases, with 19 bases between them. From germline, CDR1 is SGHVS and CDR2 FQNEAQ. This CDR3 reads CASSNRRGGQETQYF. The CDR3 nucleotides read TGTGCCAGTTCTAATCGGAGGGGTGGGCAAGAGACCCAGTACTTC.

The gene calls are TRBV6-5 and TRBJ2-5, with 11 bases fitting TRBD2. The germline V gene has CDR1 MNHEY and CDR2 SVGAGI. This CDR3 region has 15 residues. The trim removed 1 base at V and 5 bases at J, leaving 3 bases unmatched. In DNA form, the CDR3 reads TGTGCCAGCAGTTACTTTAGCGGGGGGGCGGAGACCCAGTACTTC. It translates to CASSYFSGGAETQYF.

This chain links TRBV18 with TRBJ2-5, with TRBD2 matching 10 bases. Germline CDR1 and CDR2: KGHSH and LQKENI. V gave up 1 base and J gave up 7 bases; unmatched junction bases: 9. CDR3 size: 16 residues. For the CDR3, the DNA is TGTGCCAGCTCACCACTAGCGGGGGGCCGTGGACGGACCCAGTACTTC. This codes for CASSPLAGGRGRTQYF.

This chain uses TRBV2 with TRBJ1-1, with D possibly being TRBD1 (5 bases). Germline V gene data show CDR1 as SNHLY and CDR2 as FYNNEI. CDR3 length equals 14 residues. With 4 bases removed from V and 3 bases from J, the gap between germline ends came to 12 bases. CDR3 in DNA: TGTGCCAGCAGTGGACCCCTGGGGGACACTGAAGCTTTCTTT. Its protein is CASSGPLGDTEAFF.

This clone was seen once. The chain links TRBV6-5 to TRBJ2-7; possible D gene TRBD1, 6 bases. Looked up from germline, CDR1 is MNHEY and CDR2 is SVGAGI. CDR3 length: 12 residues. V was shortened by 5 bases and J by 2 bases, with 7 bases between the two germline ends. Here the CDR3 DNA reads TGTGCCAGCAGTCCAGGGGCCTACGAGCAGTACTTC. This sequence encodes CASSPGAYEQYF.

The chain couples TRBV30 to TRBJ2-2, with D unclear. V shed 2 bases and J shed 4 bases, with 17 bases lying between them. The CDR3 extends over 16 amino acids. Germline V gene data show CDR1 as GTSNPN and CDR2 as SVGIG (reference sequence). CDR3 in DNA: TGTGCCTGGAGTTGGCCCGTCGACCGATTCACCGGGGAGCTGTTTTTT. Protein: CAWSWPVDRFTGELFF.

The chain employs TRBV7-2 and TRBJ2-1; the match to TRBD2 covers 7 bases. The V and J ends lost 1 base and 9 bases, in that order; junction bases with no gene match: 6. CDR1 is SGHTA, CDR2 FQGNSA, per germline. The CDR3 has 14 residues. The CDR3 loop is CASSLGGAGFEQFF. In nucleotides, the CDR3 is TGTGCCAGCAGCTTAGGGGGAGCGGGGTTTGAGCAGTTCTTC. Full variable domain (outside the CDR3, taken from reference TRBV7-2 and TRBJ2-1): GAGVSQSPSNKVTEKGKDVELRCDPISGHTALYWYRQSLGQGLEFLIYFQGNSAPDKSGLPSDRFSAERTGGSVSTLTIQRTQQEDSAVYLCASSLGGAGFEQFFGPGTRLTVL.

The chain uses TRBV30 and TRBJ1-2; TRBD1 is a possible D gene (5 bases). Germline V gene data show CDR1 as GTSNPN and CDR2 as SVGIG (reference sequence). Trimming cost V 5 bases and J 8 bases, with 18 bases left between them. The CDR3 is 13 amino acids. The CDR3 sequence: CAWDSAQSGGYTF. The CDR3 bases are TGTGCCTGGGACAGTGCCCAGTCGGGCGGCTACACCTTC.

This rearrangement joins TRBV5-6 to TRBJ2-3; 9 bases line up with TRBD1. The V gene end was trimmed by 4 bases and the J gene end by 4 bases; junction bases not matched to a gene: 7. Germline V gene data show CDR1 as SGHDT and CDR2 as YYEEEE. The CDR3 length is 15 residues. The CDR3 is CASSPAGQGPDTQYF. The DNA of the CDR3 is TGTGCCAGCAGCCCCGCCGGACAGGGGCCAGATACGCAGTATTTT.

The chain recombines TRBV29-1 with TRBJ2-1; D is unclear. The ends were cut back, 0 bases at V and 7 bases at J, with 10 bases in the middle. Per germline, CDR1 SQVTM and CDR2 ANQGSEA. The CDR3 totals 13 residues. The CDR3: CSVEDPLGNEQFF. The CDR3 DNA sequence: TGCAGCGTTGAAGATCCATTGGGTAATGAGCAGTTCTTC.

The count of this clone is one. The chain combines TRBV7-2 with TRBJ2-3; TRBD1 or TRBD2 may be the D gene (6 bases each). V was pared by 1 base and J by 6 bases, with 11 bases between. This CDR3 has 14 amino acids. Germline CDR1 SGHTA, CDR2 FQGNSA. The CDR3: CASSLVGGGDTQYF. In DNA form, the CDR3 reads TGTGCCAGCAGCTTAGTCGGGGGCGGGGATACGCAGTATTTT.

V gene TRBV5-1 combines with J gene TRBJ1-1; a weak D match, TRBD1 (5 bases). This CDR3 contains 15 residues. V was shortened by 2 bases and J by 3 bases, with 14 bases between the two germline ends. Germline V gives CDR1 SGHRS, CDR2 YFSETQ. The DNA of the CDR3 is TGCGCCAGCAGCTTTGGGGGATGGCAAGACACTGAAGCTTTCTTT. Amino acids: CASSFGGWQDTEAFF.

This clone showed up just a few times. V is TRBV14 and J is TRBJ2-7; 12 bases are a match to TRBD1. With 4 bases clipped from V and 4 bases from J, the junction kept 5 bases outside the gene matches. The CDR3 has 15 amino acids. Germline loops: CDR1 SGHDN, CDR2 FVKESK. Here the CDR3 reads CASSLRDRGPYEQYF. CDR3 coding DNA: TGTGCCAGCAGCCTCCGGGACAGGGGGCCGTACGAGCAGTACTTC.

J is TRBJ1-2 and V is TRBV5-1, with D unclear. The germline CDR1 and CDR2 sequences are SGHRS and YFSETQ. V shed 1 base and J shed 5 bases, with 9 bases lying between them. There are 13 residues in the CDR3. CDR3: CASSLNIQYGYTF. The DNA of the CDR3 is TGCGCCAGCAGCTTGAACATCCAGTATGGCTACACCTTC. Variable domain in full (rest from reference TRBV5-1 and TRBJ1-2): KAGVTQTPRYLIKTRGQQVTLSCSPISGHRSVSWYQQTPGQGLQFLFEYFSETQRNKGNFPGRFSGRQFSNSRSEMNVSTLELGDSALYLCASSLNIQYGYTFGSGTRLTVV.